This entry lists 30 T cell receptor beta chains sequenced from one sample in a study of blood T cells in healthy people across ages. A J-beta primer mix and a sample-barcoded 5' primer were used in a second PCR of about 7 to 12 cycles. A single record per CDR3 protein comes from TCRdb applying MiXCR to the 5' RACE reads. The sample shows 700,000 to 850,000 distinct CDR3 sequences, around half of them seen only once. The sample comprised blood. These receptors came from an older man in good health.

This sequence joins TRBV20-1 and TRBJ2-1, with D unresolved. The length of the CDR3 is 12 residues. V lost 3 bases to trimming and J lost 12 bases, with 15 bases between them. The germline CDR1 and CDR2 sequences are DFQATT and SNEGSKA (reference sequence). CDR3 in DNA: TGCAGTGCTAGGTTACGCCCCGATGGGCAGTTCTTC. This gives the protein CSARLRPDGQFF.

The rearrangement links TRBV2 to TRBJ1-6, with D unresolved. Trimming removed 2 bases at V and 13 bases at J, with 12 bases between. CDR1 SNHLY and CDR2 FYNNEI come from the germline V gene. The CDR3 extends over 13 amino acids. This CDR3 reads CASSEKTLFPLHF. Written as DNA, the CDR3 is TGTGCCAGCAGTGAAAAGACACTGTTTCCCCTCCACTTT. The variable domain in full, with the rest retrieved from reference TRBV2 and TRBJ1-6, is EPEVTQTPSHQVTQMGQEVILRCVPISNHLYFYWYRQILGQKVEFLVSFYNNEISEKSEIFDDQFSVERPDGSNFTLKIRSTKLEDSAMYFCASSEKTLFPLHFGNGTRLTVT.

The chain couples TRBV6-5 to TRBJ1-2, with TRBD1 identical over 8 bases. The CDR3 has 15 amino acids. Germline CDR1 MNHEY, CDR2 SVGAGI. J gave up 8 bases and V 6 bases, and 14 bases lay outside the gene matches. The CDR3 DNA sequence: TGTGCCAGCAGCAAAACTGGACAGGGTGTTAAGGGCTACACCTTC. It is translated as CASSKTGQGVKGYTF.

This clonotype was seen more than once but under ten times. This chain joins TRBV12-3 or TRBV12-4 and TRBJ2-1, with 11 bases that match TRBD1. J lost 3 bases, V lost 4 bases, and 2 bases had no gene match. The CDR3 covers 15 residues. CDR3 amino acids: CASSSGQGGYNEQFF. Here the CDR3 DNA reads TGTGCCAGCAGTTCGGGACAGGGGGGCTACAATGAGCAGTTCTTC.

The CDR3 DNA reads TGCAGCGTCGCCAGGGATTCGAATGAAAAACTGTTTTTT. Translated: CSVARDSNEKLFF. The chain is built from TRBV29-1 and TRBJ1-4; a possible D gene is TRBD1 (5 bases). The V end was cut by 6 bases, the J end by 5 bases, with 13 bases between. In germline, CDR1 is SQVTM, CDR2 ANQGSEA. The CDR3 is 13 amino acids.

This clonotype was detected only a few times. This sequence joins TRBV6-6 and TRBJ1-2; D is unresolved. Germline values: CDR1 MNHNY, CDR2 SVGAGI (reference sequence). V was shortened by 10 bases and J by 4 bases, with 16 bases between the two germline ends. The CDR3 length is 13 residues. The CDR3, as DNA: TGTGCCAACCGACGGGGTTTTAGCTATGGCTACACCTTC. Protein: CANRRGFSYGYTF.

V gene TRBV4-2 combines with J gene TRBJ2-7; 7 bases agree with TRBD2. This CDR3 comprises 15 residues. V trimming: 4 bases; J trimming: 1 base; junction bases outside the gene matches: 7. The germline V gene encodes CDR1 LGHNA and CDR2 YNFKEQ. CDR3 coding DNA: TGTGCCAGCAGCCCGTCGCGGGGGAGTTCCTACGAGCAGTACTTC. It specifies CASSPSRGSSYEQYF.

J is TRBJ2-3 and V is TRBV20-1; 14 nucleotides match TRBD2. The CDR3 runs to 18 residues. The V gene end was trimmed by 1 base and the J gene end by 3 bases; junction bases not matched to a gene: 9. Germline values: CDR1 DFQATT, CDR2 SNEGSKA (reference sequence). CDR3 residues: CSARGPGLAGVYTDTQYF. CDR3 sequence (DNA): TGCAGTGCTAGAGGCCCGGGACTAGCGGGAGTTTATACAGATACGCAGTATTTT.

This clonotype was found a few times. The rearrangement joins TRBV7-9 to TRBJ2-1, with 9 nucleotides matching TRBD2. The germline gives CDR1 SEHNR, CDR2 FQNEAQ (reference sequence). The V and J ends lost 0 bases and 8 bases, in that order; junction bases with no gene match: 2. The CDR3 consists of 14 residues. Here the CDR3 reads CASSLASGSHEQFF. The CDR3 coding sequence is TGTGCCAGCAGCTTAGCTAGCGGGAGCCATGAGCAGTTCTTC.

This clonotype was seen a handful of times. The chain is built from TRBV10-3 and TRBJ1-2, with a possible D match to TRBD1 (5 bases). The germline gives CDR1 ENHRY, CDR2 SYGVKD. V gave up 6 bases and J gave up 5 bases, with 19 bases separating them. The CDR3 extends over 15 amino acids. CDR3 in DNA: TGTGCCATCAGGCCCCCGGAGGGACCGTTGTATGGCTACACCTTC. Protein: CAIRPPEGPLYGYTF.

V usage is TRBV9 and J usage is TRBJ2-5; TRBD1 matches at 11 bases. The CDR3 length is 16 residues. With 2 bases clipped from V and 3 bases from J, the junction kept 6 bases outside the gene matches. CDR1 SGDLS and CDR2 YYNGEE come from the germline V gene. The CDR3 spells CASSVSLGQGEETQYF. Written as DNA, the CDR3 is TGTGCCAGCAGCGTTTCCTTGGGACAGGGGGAAGAGACCCAGTACTTC.

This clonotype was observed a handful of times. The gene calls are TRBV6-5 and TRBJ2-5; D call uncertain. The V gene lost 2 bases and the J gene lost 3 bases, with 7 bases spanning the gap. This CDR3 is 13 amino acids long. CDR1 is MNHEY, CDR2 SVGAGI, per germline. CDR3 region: CASSYQMEETQYF. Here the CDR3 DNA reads TGTGCCAGCAGTTACCAAATGGAAGAGACCCAGTACTTC.

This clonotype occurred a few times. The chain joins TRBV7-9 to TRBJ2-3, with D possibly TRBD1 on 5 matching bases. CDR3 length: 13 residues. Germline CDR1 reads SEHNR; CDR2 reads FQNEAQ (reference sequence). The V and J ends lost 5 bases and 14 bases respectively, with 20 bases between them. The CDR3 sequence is CASSPSTDRYAYF. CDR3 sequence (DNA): TGTGCCAGCAGCCCCAGCACAGACAGATACGCGTATTTT.

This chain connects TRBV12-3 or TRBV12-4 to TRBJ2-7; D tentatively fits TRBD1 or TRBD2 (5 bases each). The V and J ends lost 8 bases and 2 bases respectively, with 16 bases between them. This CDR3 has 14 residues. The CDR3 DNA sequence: TGTGCCAGCCTCCGGGGCAGCTCGCCCTACGAGCAGTACTTC. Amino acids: CASLRGSSPYEQYF.

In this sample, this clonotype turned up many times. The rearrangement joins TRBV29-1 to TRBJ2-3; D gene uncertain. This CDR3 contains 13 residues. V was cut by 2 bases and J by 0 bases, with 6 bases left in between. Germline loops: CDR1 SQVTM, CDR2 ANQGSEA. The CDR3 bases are TGCAGCGTTGAAATAGGGAGCACAGATACGCAGTATTTT. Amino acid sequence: CSVEIGSTDTQYF.

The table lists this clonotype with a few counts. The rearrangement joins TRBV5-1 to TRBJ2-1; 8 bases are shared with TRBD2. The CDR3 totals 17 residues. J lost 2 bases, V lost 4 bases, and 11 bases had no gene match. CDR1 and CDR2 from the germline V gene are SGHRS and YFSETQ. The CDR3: CASSGGKRERAYNEQFF. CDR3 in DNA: TGCGCCAGCAGCGGGGGGAAGCGGGAGCGGGCCTACAATGAGCAGTTCTTC.

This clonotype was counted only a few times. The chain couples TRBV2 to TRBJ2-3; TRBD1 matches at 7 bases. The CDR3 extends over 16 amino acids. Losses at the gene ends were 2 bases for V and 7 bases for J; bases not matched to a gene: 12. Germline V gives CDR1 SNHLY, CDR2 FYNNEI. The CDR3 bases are TGTGCCAGCAGTGAAACCCCCGGGACAGCGCCTTATACGCAGTATTTT. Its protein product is CASSETPGTAPYTQYF.

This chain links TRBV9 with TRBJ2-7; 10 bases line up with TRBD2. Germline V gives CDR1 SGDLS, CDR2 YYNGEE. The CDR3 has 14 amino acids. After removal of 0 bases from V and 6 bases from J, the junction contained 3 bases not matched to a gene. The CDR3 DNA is TGTGCCAGCAGCGTAGAAGGGACTAGCGCCGAGCAGTACTTC. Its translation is CASSVEGTSAEQYF.

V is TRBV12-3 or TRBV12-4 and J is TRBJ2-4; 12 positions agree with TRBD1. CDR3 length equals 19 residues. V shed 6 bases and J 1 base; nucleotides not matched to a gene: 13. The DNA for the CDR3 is TGTGCCAGCAGATACATCCCGGGACAGGGGGCGCCGGCCAAAAACATTCAGTACTTC. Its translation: CASRYIPGQGAPAKNIQYF.

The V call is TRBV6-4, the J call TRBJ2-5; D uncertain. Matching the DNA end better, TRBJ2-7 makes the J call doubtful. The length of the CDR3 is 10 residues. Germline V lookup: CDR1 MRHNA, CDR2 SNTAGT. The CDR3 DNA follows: TGTGCCAGAAAGCACTACGAGCAGTACTTC. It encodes CARKHYEQYF.

The CDR3 spells CASSPPGPKISGANVLTF. In DNA form, the CDR3 reads TGTGCCAGCAGCCCCCCGGGGCCGAAAATCTCTGGGGCCAACGTCCTGACTTTC. The V call is TRBV7-3, the J call TRBJ2-6; either TRBD1 or TRBD2 may fit D (5 bases each). The germline V gene has CDR1 SGHTA and CDR2 FQGTGA. This CDR3 is built from 18 residues. The V end lost 5 bases, the J end lost 0 bases, and 17 bases lay between the germline ends.

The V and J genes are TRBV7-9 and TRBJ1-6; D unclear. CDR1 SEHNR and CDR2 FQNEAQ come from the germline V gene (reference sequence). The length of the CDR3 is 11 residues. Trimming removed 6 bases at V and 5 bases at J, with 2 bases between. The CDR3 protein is CASRNNSPLHF. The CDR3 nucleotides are TGTGCCAGCAGGAATAATTCACCCCTCCACTTT.

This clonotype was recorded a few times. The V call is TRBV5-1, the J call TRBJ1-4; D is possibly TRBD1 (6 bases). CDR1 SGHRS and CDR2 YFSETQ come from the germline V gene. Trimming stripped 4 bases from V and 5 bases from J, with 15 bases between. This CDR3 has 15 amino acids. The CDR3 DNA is TGCGCCAGCAGCGCGAGGGGGGGCACGAATGAAAAACTGTTTTTT. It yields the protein CASSARGGTNEKLFF.

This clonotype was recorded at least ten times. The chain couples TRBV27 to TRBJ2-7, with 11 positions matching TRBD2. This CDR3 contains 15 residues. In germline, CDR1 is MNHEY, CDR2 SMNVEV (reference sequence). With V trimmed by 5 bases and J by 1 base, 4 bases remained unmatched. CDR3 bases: TGTGCCAGCAGTGGCCGGACTAGCGGGTCCTACGAGCAGTACTTC. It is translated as CASSGRTSGSYEQYF.

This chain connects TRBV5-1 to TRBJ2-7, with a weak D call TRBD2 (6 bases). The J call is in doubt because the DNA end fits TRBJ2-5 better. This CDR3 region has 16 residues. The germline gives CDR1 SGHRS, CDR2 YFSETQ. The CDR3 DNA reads TGCGCCAGCGCCCCCCGTGGAGGGAGTGGGGGAGAGACCCAGTACTTC. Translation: CASAPRGGSGGETQYF.

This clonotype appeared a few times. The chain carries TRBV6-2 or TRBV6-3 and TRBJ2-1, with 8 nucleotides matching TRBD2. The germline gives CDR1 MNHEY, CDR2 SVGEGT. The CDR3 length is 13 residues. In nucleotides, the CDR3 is TGTGGCGCCCGGGAGGGTTCCTACAATGAGCAGTTCTTC. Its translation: CGAREGSYNEQFF.

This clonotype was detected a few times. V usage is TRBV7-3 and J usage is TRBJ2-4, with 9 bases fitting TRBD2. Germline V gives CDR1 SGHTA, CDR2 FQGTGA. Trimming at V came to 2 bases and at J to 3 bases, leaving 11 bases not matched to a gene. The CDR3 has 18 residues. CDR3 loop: CASSLGSGRPLGKNIQYF. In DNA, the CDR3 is TGTGCCAGCAGCTTAGGTAGCGGGAGACCCCTCGGCAAAAACATTCAGTACTTC.

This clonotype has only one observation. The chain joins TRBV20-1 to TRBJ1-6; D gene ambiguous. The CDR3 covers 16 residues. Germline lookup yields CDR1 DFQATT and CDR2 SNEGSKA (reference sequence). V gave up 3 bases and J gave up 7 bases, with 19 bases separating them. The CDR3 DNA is TGCAGTGCTAGGGAGCCCGGGCAGGCGTGGAATTCACCCCTCCACTTT. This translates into CSAREPGQAWNSPLHF.

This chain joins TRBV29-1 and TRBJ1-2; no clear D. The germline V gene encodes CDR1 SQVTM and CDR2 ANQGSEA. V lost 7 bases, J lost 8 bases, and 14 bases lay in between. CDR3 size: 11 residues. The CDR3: CSAWEGSGYTF. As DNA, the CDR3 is TGCAGCGCCTGGGAGGGATCAGGCTACACCTTC.

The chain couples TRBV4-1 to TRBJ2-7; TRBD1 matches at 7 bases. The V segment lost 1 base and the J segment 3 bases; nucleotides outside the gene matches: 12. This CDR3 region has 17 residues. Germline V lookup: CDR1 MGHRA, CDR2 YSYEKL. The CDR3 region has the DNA TGCGCCAGCAGCCAAGGGGGCCCGGGACAGCCCATCTACGAGCAGTACTTC. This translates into CASSQGGPGQPIYEQYF.